The clone carrying this TCR beta chain was counted between two and nine times. Germline V gene lookup returns CDR1 KGHSH and CDR2 LQKENI. V trimming: 5 bases; J trimming: 5 bases; junction bases outside the gene matches: 8. The CDR3 totals 14 residues. The data belong to a study of blood T cell repertoires in COVID-19. The repertoire was sequenced with immunoSEQ multiplex PCR; TCRdb's copy has only in-frame clones and lacks some. The repertoire holds approximately 210,000 clones, with roughly four fifths as singletons. The sequenced material came from PBMCs or T cells enriched from blood (not recorded which). The chain employs TRBV18 and TRBJ2-7; 8 bases fit TRBD1. The sequence was obtained from a middle-aged man who had recovered from COVID-19. The CDR3 bases are TGTGCCAGCTCAAAGACCGGGACAGGCGACGAGCAGTACTTC. Translation: CASSKTGTGDEQYF.